This paragraph covers one TCR beta chain sequence. This sample was included in a study of blood T cell repertoires in COVID-19. Turning to the study itself: COVID-19 samples from acute and convalescent phases originated in the United States, Italy and Spain. Sample material is recorded as cDNA or gDNA derived from T cells, B-cell-depleted T cells, or PBMCs.

Germline CDR1 reads MRHNA; CDR2 reads SNTAGT. The CDR3 sequence is 14 residues long. The ends were cut back, 4 bases at V and 1 base at J, with 7 bases in the middle. Authors' data handling: Reference gene primer amplification yielded estimated nucleated cell counts. Generated by immunoSEQ multiplex PCR, the TCRdb table keeps only in-frame clones and is missing some. The D gene and trimming were derived from the DNA, and the V and J assignments and clone size from that table. The profile shows approximately 87,000 clones, roughly 90% of them singletons. The chain links TRBV6-4 to TRBJ2-2; D is perhaps TRBD2 (5 bases). The receptor's source is an older man with active or convalescent COVID-19. Sequenced: peripheral blood. CDR3 in amino acids: CASSAGENTGELFF. Here the CDR3 DNA reads TGTGCCAGCAGTGCCGGGGAGAACACCGGGGAGCTGTTTTTT.